The subject of this entry is one T cell receptor beta chain. V lost 6 bases and J lost 0, with 12 bases in between. The CDR3 has 14 amino acids. Each CDR3 protein is one row after TCRdb ran MiXCR on the 5' RACE reads. The sample holds tens of thousands of distinct CDR3 sequences, about 28% seen once. This clonotype originated in a female donor with breast cancer. The chain joins TRBV12-3 or TRBV12-4 to TRBJ2-7, with unresolved D. Sequencing was carried out using naive CD4+ T cells sorted from blood. Subset reported: naive CD4+ T cells, CD4+CD45RA+CD25-. The CDR3 nucleotides are TGTGCCAGCAGCATCGGCGACCACTCCTACGAGCAGTACTTC. It is translated as CASSIGDHSYEQYF.